This is a list of T cell receptor beta chains from one sample in a study of CD8+ T cells in alopecia areata. TCRdb keeps only in-frame clones here, not all; method: immunoSEQ multiplex PCR. The sample has over 150,000 clones; 40% to 65% are singletons. The material was CD8+ T cells sorted from blood, obtained at week 24, from a patient treated with tofacitinib. These receptors all stem from a human donor with alopecia areata. Both conserved end residues are part of each CDR3. The D gene is left open where the match is weak. Clone size is not always given. Where it is, it says once, few, many or a class for expanded clones.

d_call	cdr3_length	clone_size	v_call	cdr3_aa
TRBD2	15	.	TRBV29-1	CSVGDEGGSGNEQFF
.	15	.	TRBV4-3	CASSHRGLGAVGYTF
.	11	few	TRBV13	CASSISYEQYF
.	14	.	TRBV19	CASSTGGPVSEQFF
.	14	.	TRBV9	CASSGEIMSYGYTF
.	12	.	TRBV11-2	CASSLDRYEQYF
TRBD1	11	few	TRBV19	CASSTGGGYTF
TRBD2	13	once	TRBV30	CAWSGTSGGTQYF
.	13	few	TRBV30	CAWSVAVSYEQYF
.	13	.	TRBV10-3	CASDEGDNYGYTF
.	12	.	TRBV25-1	CASRDGTYEQYF
.	16	few	TRBV9	CASSVAVGGLKNIQYF
.	13	.	TRBV7-9	CASSLAGGDGYTF
TRBD1	16	.	TRBV4-3	CASSQSGQGGTDTQYF
TRBD1	15	.	TRBV29-1	CSVVWGDRGYYEQYF
.	15	.	TRBV10-3	CAISDWQGSSYEQYF
.	14	.	TRBV9	CASSSQGSDSPLHF
TRBD2	15	few	TRBV7-2	CASSLEVAGGLEQFF
TRBD1	15	few	TRBV16	CASSPIRDSNYGYTF
.	13	.	TRBV25-1	CASSPGSLREQFF
.	18	once	TRBV11-2	CASSLGVVSGFLGNEQFF
.	12	.	TRBV29-1	CSVGREGYGYTF
TRBD2	16	.	TRBV9	CASSASGTRVYEELFF
.	10	few	TRBV29-1	CSVAQREQFF
.	19	.	TRBV7-2	CASSPDSRVAVATNYEQYF
.	14	few	TRBV7-9	CASSLEQGPREQYF
.	14	once	TRBV7-2	CASSLDRRTDTQYF
TRBD1	17	few	TRBV4-1	CASSQDIRQGSDSPLHF
.	11	few	TRBV19	CASTQGGELFF
.	12	.	TRBV7-8	CASSSTGETQYF
.	15	few	TRBV5-1	CASSSRDGANTEAFF
TRBD1	14	.	TRBV19	CASSLTGGRDEQYF
TRBD2	14	.	TRBV27	CASSLSAGGIEQFF
.	15	.	TRBV7-8	CASSLVGTASYEQYF
TRBD1	16	few	TRBV10-3	CAISDPGTAKTYEQYF
TRBD2	16	.	TRBV13	CASSPIPAGGSYEQYF
.	12	few	TRBV30	CAWSVGVLGQYF
.	15	.	TRBV9	CASSAVLSLNTEAFF
TRBD2	14	.	TRBV6-5	CASQTRGGENIQYF
.	11	.	TRBV6-6	CATKGGTEAFF
.	15	.	TRBV5-6	CASSLRDFSGNTIYF
.	14	few	TRBV5-6	CASSLSGGRDIQYF
TRBD2	14	.	TRBV6-4	CASSSSGGANEQFF
.	14	.	TRBV19	CASSLTPGHDGYTF